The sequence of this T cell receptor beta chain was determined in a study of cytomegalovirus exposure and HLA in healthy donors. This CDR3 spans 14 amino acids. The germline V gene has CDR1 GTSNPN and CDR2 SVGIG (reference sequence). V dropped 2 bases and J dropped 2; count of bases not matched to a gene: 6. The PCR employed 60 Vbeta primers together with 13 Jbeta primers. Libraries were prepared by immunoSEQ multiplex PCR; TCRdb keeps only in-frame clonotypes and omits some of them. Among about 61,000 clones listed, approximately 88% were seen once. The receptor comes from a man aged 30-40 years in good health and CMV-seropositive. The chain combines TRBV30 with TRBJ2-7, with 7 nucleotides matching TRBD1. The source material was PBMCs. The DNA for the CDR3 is TGTGCCTGGAGTAGGGCAGGGGGACCCTACGAGCAGTACTTC. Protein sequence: CAWSRAGGPYEQYF.